These 3 T cell receptor beta chains share one sample of origin, sequenced in a study of shared T cell receptors in the human thymus. Data came from immunoSEQ multiplex PCR; TCRdb stores just in-frame clones and leaves some out. The table has hundreds of thousands of clones, more than 75% seen once. Another study also made use of these data, one on human thymus T cells.

Sample: thymocytes. All receptors derive from a boy less than two years old with a congenital heart defect.

The genes are TRBV15 and TRBJ2-3; 8 nucleotides align to TRBD2. The CDR3 sequence is 15 residues long. Germline CDR1 and CDR2: LNHNV and YYDKDF (reference sequence). J lost 3 bases, V lost 3 bases, and 5 bases had no gene match. CDR3 in amino acids: CATSSLERGTDTQYF. The DNA for the CDR3 is TGTGCCACCAGCAGCCTTGAGCGGGGGACAGATACGCAGTATTTT.

A few counts support this clone. This chain connects TRBV2 to TRBJ1-3, with D perhaps TRBD1 (5 bases). CDR3 size: 16 residues. Trimming removed 2 bases from V and 3 bases from J, with 14 bases in between. Germline V gene sequence: CDR1 SNHLY, CDR2 FYNNEI. The CDR3, as DNA: TGTGCCAGCAGTGAAAGTGCCACGGGGGGTGGAAACACCATATATTTT. It codes for CASSESATGGGNTIYF.

This clone was detected only a few times. This chain joins TRBV11-3 and TRBJ2-7; 9 bases agree with TRBD2. CDR1 and CDR2 from the germline V gene are SGHNT and YENEEA. V dropped 1 base and J dropped 3; count of bases not matched to a gene: 10. The CDR3 is made up of 17 amino acids. CDR3 sequence reads: CASSLARLAVRDYEQYF. CDR3 nucleotides: TGTGCCAGCAGCTTAGCGCGACTAGCGGTTCGGGACTACGAGCAGTACTTC.